Each of the 7 T cell receptor beta chains below was sequenced from the same sample in a study of shared clonotypes between healthy human individuals. TCRdb's copy holds only in-frame clones and misses some; the assay was immunoSEQ multiplex PCR. Of roughly 2 million clones listed, 95% are singletons. Sequenced sample: naive CD4+ T cells sorted from blood. Subset: CD45RA+ positively selected. The receptors shown here come from a man younger than 35 in good health.

The J gene is TRBJ2-1, the V gene TRBV9; D is unclear. CDR1 and CDR2 from the germline V gene are SGDLS and YYNGEE. Deletions cut 5 bases from V and 0 bases from J, with 12 bases between. The CDR3 has 15 residues. In DNA, the CDR3 is TGTGCCAGCAGTCCCGGCTCGAGCTCCTACAATGAGCAGTTCTTC. Amino acids: CASSPGSSSYNEQFF. The full variable domain, rest sourced from reference TRBV9 and TRBJ2-1, is DSGVTQTPKHLITATGQRVTLRCSPRSGDLSVYWYQQSLDQGLQFLIQYYNGEERAKGNILERFSAQQFPDLHSELNLSSLELGDSALYFCASSPGSSSYNEQFFGPGTRLTVL.

In DNA form, the CDR3 reads TGCGCCAGCAGCAATATCCCGGGAAGTGAGCAGTTCTTC. This encodes CASSNIPGSEQFF. The chain recombines TRBV5-1 with TRBJ2-1; a weak D match, TRBD2 (5 bases). Germline V gene sequence: CDR1 SGHRS, CDR2 YFSETQ. The CDR3 sequence is 13 residues long. V lost 4 bases and J 9 bases, leaving 14 bases between the germline ends.

The J gene is TRBJ2-1, the V gene TRBV28, with 14 bases lining up with TRBD2. This CDR3 contains 17 residues. Germline assignment: CDR1 MDHEN and CDR2 SYDVKM. Losses at the gene ends were 1 base for V and 7 bases for J; bases not matched to a gene: 6. CDR3 sequence: CASSLSAGTSGGNEQFF. The CDR3 nucleotides read TGTGCCAGCAGTTTATCGGCCGGGACTAGCGGGGGAAATGAGCAGTTCTTC.

About this clone: Other DNA sequences of this sample code for an identical CDR3. The chain joins TRBV28 to TRBJ1-2; D ambiguous. The germline V gene encodes CDR1 MDHEN and CDR2 SYDVKM. Trimming pared 6 bases from V and 3 bases from J, leaving 8 bases between. This CDR3 comprises 12 residues. In nucleotides, the CDR3 is TGTGCCAGCAGCCTCGTGGACTATGGCTACACCTTC. Translating gives CASSLVDYGYTF.

The CDR3 region is CASSVSGLNSPLHF. The CDR3 region has the DNA TGTGCCAGCAGCGTATCAGGGTTGAATTCACCCCTCCACTTT. This rearrangement joins TRBV9 to TRBJ1-6; a possible D gene is TRBD1 (5 bases). The V gene's germline CDR1 is SGDLS and CDR2 YYNGEE. Trimming stripped 1 base from V and 7 bases from J, with 9 bases between. The CDR3 has 14 residues.

On this clone itself: This sequence may be a read error, since a much larger clone differs from it by one base. This chain joins TRBV5-6 and TRBJ2-7; TRBD1 is a possible D gene (6 bases). V lost 3 bases, J lost 2 bases, and 9 bases lay in between. The CDR3 has 13 residues. From germline, CDR1 is SGHDT and CDR2 YYEEEE. The CDR3 DNA reads TGTGCCAGCAGCTCCGGACAGACCTACGAGCAGTACTTC. Its translation is CASSSGQTYEQYF.

The chain has TRBV6-1 and TRBJ1-3, with 8 positions matching TRBD1. J lost 4 bases, V lost 6 bases, and 5 bases had no gene match. This CDR3 is built from 14 residues. Germline-derived CDR1 and CDR2 are MNHNS and SASEGT. The CDR3 DNA reads TGTGCCAGCAGGGAGACAGGGGTCGGAAACACCATATATTTT. It encodes CASRETGVGNTIYF.